Reported below is one T cell receptor beta chain. Original handling: Amplification with reference gene primers provided the estimates of nucleated cell counts. The table came from immunoSEQ multiplex PCR; TCRdb's copy has only in-frame clones and leaves some out. That table supplies the V and J calls and clone size; D and trimming were determined from the DNA. Of 300,000 to 400,000 clones in the sample, around 87% are singletons; the top ten hold about 2%. This sample is part of a study of blood T cell repertoires in COVID-19. Study-level information: Donors in the United States, Italy and Spain gave samples during acute or convalescent COVID-19. Sample material is recorded as cDNA or gDNA derived from T cells, B-cell-depleted T cells, or PBMCs.

Germline-derived CDR1 and CDR2 are MNHEY and SVGAGI. V dropped 2 bases and J dropped 11; count of bases not matched to a gene: 7. CDR3 size: 15 residues. Recruited during active infection, patients (from Seattle) were subsequently followed longitudinally. This sequence originates from an older woman with COVID-19, enrolled during active disease. The sample was peripheral blood. This chain connects TRBV6-5 to TRBJ2-3; 13 nucleotides agree with TRBD2. This CDR3 is CASSYGLAGAGRQYF. CDR3 coding DNA: TGTGCCAGCAGTTACGGACTAGCGGGGGCCGGACGGCAGTATTTT.